One and the same sample provided the 24 T cell receptor beta chains below, sequenced in a study of blood T cells in healthy people across ages. Sample-barcoded 5' priming and a J-beta primer mix drove a second PCR of roughly 7 to 11 cycles. Each CDR3 protein gets one entry after TCRdb re-called the 5' RACE reads with MiXCR. Of about 1.1 million distinct CDR3 sequences listed, 35% to 45% are singletons. The sequenced material came from blood. These receptors were collected from a man younger than 35 in good health.

This clonotype was counted between two and nine times. This sequence joins TRBV4-1 and TRBJ2-1; D gene uncertain. This CDR3 has 13 amino acids. V lost 4 bases, J lost 10 bases, and 14 bases lay in between. CDR1 MGHRA and CDR2 YSYEKL come from the germline V gene. CDR3 sequence (DNA): TGCGCCAGCAGCCTCCGGACCGCCGGAGAGCAGTTCTTC. This sequence encodes CASSLRTAGEQFF.

The chain recombines TRBV12-3 or TRBV12-4 with TRBJ2-7; D not certain. The DNA end favors TRBJ2-5, so the J call may be wrong. CDR3 length: 12 amino acids. The CDR3 region is CASSQPSGTQYF. The DNA for the CDR3 is TGTGCCAGCAGTCAACCATCTGGGACCCAGTACTTC.

This clonotype was counted at least ten times. The chain carries TRBV20-1 and TRBJ2-5, with 7 bases fitting TRBD1. This CDR3 has 14 residues. With 0 bases clipped from V and 6 bases from J, the junction kept 7 bases outside the gene matches. Germline V gene lookup returns CDR1 DFQATT and CDR2 SNEGSKA (reference sequence). DNA of the CDR3: TGCAGTGCTAGAGACCGACAGGGCCCCAAGACCCAGTACTTC. Translation gives CSARDRQGPKTQYF.

The chain uses TRBV10-3 and TRBJ1-1; no clear D gene. The length of the CDR3 is 15 residues. The V end lost 2 bases, the J end lost 1 base, and 11 bases lay between the germline ends. The germline CDR1 and CDR2 sequences are ENHRY and SYGVKD. Written as DNA, the CDR3 is TGTGCCATCAGTGAGAATCGGCTTAAGAACACTGAAGCTTTCTTT. Encoded protein: CAISENRLKNTEAFF.

The genes are TRBV3-1 and TRBJ2-5, with D perhaps TRBD1 (5 bases). This CDR3 comprises 10 residues. Germline V lookup: CDR1 LGHDT, CDR2 YNNKEL (reference sequence). V was pared by 4 bases and J by 10 bases, with 7 bases between. The CDR3 nucleotides are TGTGCCAGCAGCCGGGGCCACCAGTACTTC. Protein sequence: CASSRGHQYF.

V usage is TRBV14 and J usage is TRBJ2-3, with 11 positions matching TRBD2. The V gene's germline CDR1 is SGHDN and CDR2 FVKESK. CDR3 length: 15 amino acids. With 4 bases clipped from V and 4 bases from J, the junction kept 4 bases outside the gene matches. This CDR3 reads CASSPSGGFPDTQYF. DNA of the CDR3: TGTGCCAGCAGCCCTAGCGGGGGGTTTCCAGATACGCAGTATTTT.

The table lists this clonotype with many counts. The chain combines TRBV4-2 with TRBJ2-4; TRBD2 might be the D (5 bases). Germline CDR1 reads LGHNA; CDR2 reads YNFKEQ. This CDR3 is built from 14 residues. V dropped 0 bases and J dropped 8 bases, with 11 bases sitting between them. DNA of the CDR3: TGTGCCAGCAGCCAAGAATCCGGGGTGGACATTCAGTACTTC. Translated: CASSQESGVDIQYF.

Comments on this clonotype: This may be a read error: a much more frequent sequence differs by one nucleotide. This chain uses TRBV10-3 with TRBJ2-3, with D maybe TRBD1 (5 bases). This CDR3 contains 14 residues. Germline V gene lookup returns CDR1 ENHRY and CDR2 SYGVKD. CDR3 sequence: CDISADTYTDTQYF. The CDR3 nucleotides are TGTGACATCAGCGCGGACACCTACACAGATACGCAGTATTTT.

The chain carries TRBV5-1 and TRBJ2-1; the D gene is possibly TRBD1 (6 bases). Trimming left V 6 bases short and J 10 bases short, with 23 bases between. Germline CDR1 reads SGHRS; CDR2 reads YFSETQ. The CDR3 covers 15 residues. This chain's CDR3 is CASNRPGQADREQFF. The CDR3 DNA sequence: TGCGCCAGCAACAGACCGGGACAAGCGGATCGAGAGCAGTTCTTC.

The V call is TRBV20-1, the J call TRBJ2-7, with 8 bases fitting TRBD2. Germline CDR1 and CDR2: DFQATT and SNEGSKA (reference sequence). With 6 bases clipped from V and 7 bases from J, the junction kept 17 bases outside the gene matches. This CDR3 has 15 residues. CDR3 protein: CSAPQLASGGNEQYF. The CDR3 DNA follows: TGCAGTGCCCCTCAACTAGCGTCGGGAGGGAATGAGCAGTACTTC.

This rearrangement joins TRBV4-2 to TRBJ1-3, with D perhaps matching TRBD1 (6 bases). Germline V gives CDR1 LGHNA, CDR2 YNFKEQ. Trimming took off 3 bases at V and 1 base at J, with 16 bases between the two ends. This CDR3 is built from 17 residues. The CDR3 bases are TGTGCCAGCAGCCAGACGAGGGGGGGGTCGTCTGGAAACACCATATATTTT. Translation gives CASSQTRGGSSGNTIYF.

The chain joins TRBV4-2 to TRBJ1-4; D not resolved. Germline V gives CDR1 LGHNA, CDR2 YNFKEQ. The ends were cut back, 0 bases at V and 10 bases at J, with 12 bases in the middle. This CDR3 is 14 amino acids long. CDR3: CASSQDLESRKLFF. CDR3 bases: TGTGCCAGCAGCCAAGATCTTGAATCCAGAAAACTGTTTTTT.

This clonotype has a single count. One end of the junction varies from germline; a read error may be responsible. This sequence joins TRBV7-9 and TRBJ1-2; TRBD1 might be the D (5 bases). In germline, CDR1 is SEHNR, CDR2 FQNEAQ (reference sequence). This CDR3 is 15 amino acids long. Here the CDR3 DNA reads TGTTCCAGCAGCTTAGCGATACCCGGACAAAATGGCTACACCTTC. The encoded protein is CSSSLAIPGQNGYTF.

This clonotype was counted only a few times. The V and J genes are TRBV5-1 and TRBJ2-1, with TRBD2 matching 11 bases. Per the germline V gene, CDR1 is SGHRS and CDR2 is YFSETQ. With V trimmed by 3 bases and J by 3 bases, 5 bases remained unmatched. This CDR3 has 16 amino acids. This CDR3 reads CASSSLAGASYNEQFF. The DNA of the CDR3 is TGCGCCAGCAGCTCACTAGCGGGGGCCAGCTACAATGAGCAGTTCTTC.

The V gene is TRBV6-6, the J gene TRBJ1-5; no definite D call. The CDR3 spans 17 residues. CDR1 MNHNY and CDR2 SVGAGI come from the germline V gene (reference sequence). Trimming removed 3 bases at V and 2 bases at J, with 17 bases between. The CDR3 sequence: CASSYYRPSRGNQPQHF. For the CDR3, the DNA is TGTGCCAGCAGTTATTACCGTCCAAGCCGGGGCAATCAGCCCCAGCATTTT.

CDR3 nucleotides: TGTGCCAGCAGCCAAGATTGGGGAAAACTGTTTTTT. This sequence encodes CASSQDWGKLFF. This rearrangement joins TRBV14 to TRBJ1-4, with no clear D. The CDR3 has 12 amino acids. V was trimmed by 0 bases and J by 10 bases, leaving 6 bases between them. The germline V gene has CDR1 SGHDN and CDR2 FVKESK.

This clonotype turned up a few times. The rearrangement uses TRBV27 and TRBJ2-1, with a tentative D call TRBD1 (6 bases). V lost 1 base and J 4 bases, leaving 11 bases between the germline ends. This CDR3 has 15 amino acids. The germline V gene has CDR1 MNHEY and CDR2 SMNVEV (reference sequence). The CDR3 sequence: CASSLYGTQYNEQFF. Written as DNA, the CDR3 is TGTGCCAGCAGTTTATATGGGACACAATACAATGAGCAGTTCTTC.

This clonotype was observed a few times. This chain uses TRBV4-1 with TRBJ1-5; 7 bases align to TRBD1. V lost 0 bases and J lost 2; bases outside the gene matches: 7. Germline V gene sequence: CDR1 MGHRA, CDR2 YSYEKL. This CDR3 contains 17 residues. The CDR3 region has the DNA TGCGCCAGCAGCCAAGATCGGACAGGAATGGGCAATCAGCCCCAGCATTTT. Its translation is CASSQDRTGMGNQPQHF.

The chain carries TRBV24-1 and TRBJ1-5; 10 bases are shared with TRBD1. This CDR3 has 15 residues. In germline, CDR1 is KGHDR, CDR2 SFDVKD. V dropped 4 bases and J dropped 6; count of bases not matched to a gene: 5. This CDR3 reads CATSDPGQGSQPQHF. CDR3 in DNA: TGTGCCACCAGTGACCCGGGACAGGGGAGTCAGCCCCAGCATTTT.

This clonotype was seen many times. This rearrangement joins TRBV12-3 or TRBV12-4 to TRBJ1-5; D perhaps matches TRBD1 (5 bases). The CDR3 contains 14 residues. The V end lost 4 bases, the J end lost 0 bases, and 7 bases lay between the germline ends. The CDR3 sequence: CASSSDSSNQPQHF. Here the CDR3 DNA reads TGTGCCAGCAGTTCCGACAGTAGCAATCAGCCCCAGCATTTT.

The rearrangement links TRBV7-3 to TRBJ2-5, with a possible D match to TRBD1 (6 bases). Germline V gene sequence: CDR1 SGHTA, CDR2 FQGTGA. V lost 5 bases and J 2 bases, leaving 12 bases between the germline ends. CDR3 length equals 14 residues. CDR3 sequence reads: CASSQQGQQETQYF. In DNA form, the CDR3 reads TGTGCCAGCAGCCAACAGGGACAACAAGAGACCCAGTACTTC.

The V and J genes are TRBV20-1 and TRBJ2-1; TRBD1 is a possible D gene (5 bases). Matching the DNA end better, TRBJ2-7 makes the J call doubtful. From germline, CDR1 is DFQATT and CDR2 SNEGSKA (reference sequence). CDR3 length equals 15 residues. CDR3 DNA: TGCAGTGCTAGATATGCCAGGGTGTTCTACAATGAGCAGTACTTC. Translation: CSARYARVFYNEQYF.

The CDR3 loop is CASSFTSRTDTQYF. The DNA for the CDR3 is TGTGCCAGCAGTTTTACTAGCCGCACAGATACGCAGTATTTT. This chain links TRBV12-3 or TRBV12-4 with TRBJ2-3; D is perhaps TRBD2 (6 bases). The length of the CDR3 is 14 residues. Trimming cost V 3 bases and J 1 base, with 8 bases left between them.

This clonotype was seen a few times. The rearrangement links TRBV4-3 to TRBJ1-2; TRBD1 aligns across 9 bases. The CDR3 contains 16 residues. The ends lost 1 base at V and 0 bases at J; junction bases unmatched: 3. Germline CDR1 is LGHNA and CDR2 is YSLEER. The CDR3 region has the DNA TGCGCCAGCAGCCAAGTTGGGACAGGGTCTAACTATGGCTACACCTTC. Amino acid sequence: CASSQVGTGSNYGYTF.